The source of this T cell receptor beta chain is a study of control samples from healthy donors and cancer patients. Here immunoSEQ multiplex PCR was the method, and the copy in TCRdb shows in-frame clones only, minus some. Of around 180,000 clones in the sample, more than 90% were seen once. Germline V gives CDR1 SGHRS, CDR2 YFSETQ. The CDR3 has 14 residues. V lost 0 bases to trimming and J lost 6 bases, with 10 bases between them. The material sequenced was blood. This TCR was recovered from a woman aged 40 to 50 in good health. The rearrangement joins TRBV5-1 to TRBJ2-1; no definite D call. DNA of the CDR3: TGCGCCAGCAGCTTGGGGCAGGCATTCAATGAGCAGTTCTTC. Translation gives CASSLGQAFNEQFF.